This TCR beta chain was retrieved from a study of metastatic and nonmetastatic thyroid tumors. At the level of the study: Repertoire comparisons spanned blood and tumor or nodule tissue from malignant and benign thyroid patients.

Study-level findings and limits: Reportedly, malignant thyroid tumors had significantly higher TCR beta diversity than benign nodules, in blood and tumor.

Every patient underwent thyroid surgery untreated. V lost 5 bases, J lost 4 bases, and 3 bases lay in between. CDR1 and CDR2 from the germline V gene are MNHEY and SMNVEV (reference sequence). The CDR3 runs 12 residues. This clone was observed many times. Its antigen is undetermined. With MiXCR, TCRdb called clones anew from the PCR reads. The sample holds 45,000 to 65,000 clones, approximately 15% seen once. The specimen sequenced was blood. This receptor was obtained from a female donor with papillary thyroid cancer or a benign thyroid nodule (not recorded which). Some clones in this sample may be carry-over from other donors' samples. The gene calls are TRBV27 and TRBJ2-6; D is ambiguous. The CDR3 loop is CASSDGANVLTF. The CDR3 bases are TGTGCCAGCAGTGACGGGGCCAACGTCCTGACTTTC.